The 10 T cell receptor beta chains below were found in one sample sequenced in a study of early T cells in non-severe SARS-CoV-2 infection. One entry per CDR3 protein results from TCRdb running MiXCR on the 5' RACE reads. The table lists more than 25,000 distinct CDR3 sequences, approximately 5% of them singletons. Specimen: whole blood. The receptors originated from an adult who was a healthcare worker with PCR-confirmed SARS-CoV-2 infection or an uninfected control (not recorded which).

This clonotype was recorded at least ten times. V usage is TRBV5-5 and J usage is TRBJ2-5; D may match TRBD1 or TRBD2 (6 bases each). The germline gives CDR1 SGHKS, CDR2 YYEKEE (reference sequence). Trimming shortened V by 3 bases and J by 2 bases, and 17 bases separated the two germline ends. The CDR3 is made up of 16 amino acids. CDR3 in amino acids: CASSYTPGAPQETQYF. The CDR3 DNA reads TGTGCCAGCAGCTATACTCCGGGGGCCCCACAAGAGACCCAGTACTTC.

This clonotype was picked up many times. The chain combines TRBV7-6 with TRBJ2-3, with 7 positions matching TRBD1. The CDR3 runs to 15 residues. Trimming cost V 4 bases and J 2 bases; bases outside gene matches: 6. Germline V gene lookup returns CDR1 SGHVS and CDR2 FNYEAQ. The CDR3: CASSSRTGYTDTQYF. The CDR3, as DNA: TGTGCCAGCAGCTCCCGGACAGGCTACACAGATACGCAGTATTTT.

There are many counts of this clonotype. The J gene is TRBJ2-7, the V gene TRBV28, with D tentatively TRBD1 or TRBD2 (5 bases each). V lost 3 bases and J lost 7, with 13 bases in between. CDR1 and CDR2 (germline): MDHEN, SYDVKM. CDR3 length equals 13 residues. The chain's CDR3 is CASSFGAVGEQYF. The CDR3 bases are TGTGCCAGCAGTTTCGGGGCTGTGGGAGAGCAGTACTTC.

This clonotype was seen ten or more times. The rearrangement links TRBV28 to TRBJ1-5; 9 nucleotides agree with TRBD1. J was trimmed by 7 bases and V by 5 bases; bases with no gene match: 3. Germline V gene data show CDR1 as MDHEN and CDR2 as SYDVKM. The CDR3 extends over 13 amino acids. The CDR3 DNA is TGTGCCAGCAGTGGGGACAGGGACCAGCCCCAGCATTTT. It encodes CASSGDRDQPQHF.

This clonotype was found many times. This sequence joins TRBV6-6 and TRBJ1-4; unclear D gene. The CDR3 is made up of 13 amino acids. Deletions cut 5 bases from V and 0 bases from J, with 4 bases between. CDR1 and CDR2 from the germline V gene are MNHNY and SVGAGI (reference sequence). The CDR3 reads CASSGPTNEKLFF. CDR3 bases: TGTGCCAGCAGTGGACCAACTAATGAAAAACTGTTTTTT.

The sample holds many counts of this clonotype. The J gene is TRBJ1-4, the V gene TRBV21-1; TRBD1, the table's D call, was not compared with the DNA. TRBV21-1 is described as a pseudogene. CDR3 length: 17 residues. CDR3 bases: TGTGCCAGCAGCAAAGGGGGACAGGGTCATTCGTATGAAAAACTGTTTTTT. As protein: CASSKGGQGHSYEKLFF.

This clonotype has ten or more counts. CDR3 amino acids: CASSLARRPGDIQYF. CDR3 nucleotides: TGTGCCAGCAGCTTAGCACGGAGACCAGGTGACATTCAGTACTTC. The chain carries TRBV7-8 and TRBJ2-4; no definite D call. This CDR3 is 15 amino acids long. Trimming shortened V by 0 bases and J by 8 bases, and 14 bases separated the two germline ends. Germline V lookup: CDR1 SGHVS, CDR2 FQNEAQ.

At least ten counts were recorded for this clonotype. The rearrangement joins TRBV29-1 to TRBJ2-1, with a weak D call TRBD2 (5 bases). Germline CDR1 and CDR2: SQVTM and ANQGSEA. The V end lost 7 bases, the J end lost 0 bases, and 10 bases lay between the germline ends. This CDR3 is 13 amino acids long. This CDR3 reads CSAKAASYNEQFF. Written as DNA, the CDR3 is TGCAGCGCGAAAGCGGCCTCCTACAATGAGCAGTTCTTC.

This clonotype has at least ten counts. The rearrangement links TRBV7-9 to TRBJ2-3; 7 bases agree with TRBD1. Germline-derived CDR1 and CDR2 are SEHNR and FQNEAQ (reference sequence). V gave up 5 bases and J gave up 1 base; unmatched junction bases: 6. This CDR3 region has 15 residues. This chain's CDR3 is CASSPGGGRTDTQYF. Written as DNA, the CDR3 is TGTGCCAGCAGCCCAGGGGGTGGTCGCACAGATACGCAGTATTTT.

V gene TRBV4-3 combines with J gene TRBJ2-3, with 7 nucleotides matching TRBD2. With V trimmed by 1 base and J by 4 bases, 8 bases remained unmatched. The CDR3 sequence is 16 residues long. In germline, CDR1 is LGHNA, CDR2 YSLEER. CDR3 protein: CASSQATGGGPDTQYF. CDR3 DNA: TGCGCCAGCAGCCAAGCTACGGGCGGGGGACCAGATACGCAGTATTTT.